This T cell receptor beta chain was profiled in a study of blood T cell repertoires in COVID-19 (dated by TCRdb to 2018 to 2020). With regard to the full study: Samples from collaborators originated in the United States, Italy and Spain and spanned both the acute and convalescent phases of COVID-19. Where available, HLA class I and class II types were taken from metadata supplied by the sample provider and were not determined by assay-based typing. Subjects who had been exposed to COVID-19, were actively infected with it, or had recovered from it provided the deeply sampled blood TCRbeta repertoires that made up the dataset. The samples were drawn from the first 160 participants of the ongoing ImmuneRACE study and from 950 to 1,500 subjects provided by 6 global collaborators. The repertoires were released in a freely available public database meant as a resource for research on the immune response to SARS-CoV-2. Sample metadata almost always included a de-identified subject ID, COVID-19 status, age in years and sex. The material from the prospective study consisted of cDNA or gDNA derived from T cells, B-cell-depleted T cells, or PBMCs. What the work shows at the level of the full study, not this receptor alone: The quantity of clinical and demographic metadata differed by source and by participant and was supplied without curation.

Participants in the prospective study were enrolled through a virtual design, were aged about 18 to 100 years, and lived in approximately 24 United States geographic areas. In the prospective study, participants were assigned to cohorts based on the clinical history participants reported in a screening survey and a study questionnaire. Exposed participants had been in contact with someone with a PCR-confirmed or clinician-diagnosed COVID-19 case within 2 weeks of study entry. In the prospective study, whole blood, serum and a nasopharyngeal or oropharyngeal swab were collected from each participant by mobile phlebotomists. Participants in the prospective study had the option to provide additional blood draws and questionnaires over a roughly 2-month period. Blood samples from the prospective study were shipped frozen or at room temperature prior to DNA extraction. TCRbeta CDR3 regions were amplified from genomic DNA by means of the immunoSEQ Assay, a bias-controlled multiplex PCR. Processing in the source paper ran as follows. Within the assay, amplification of reference gene primers was used to estimate how many nucleated cells each sample contained. To quantify the absolute abundance of each unique TCRbeta CDR3 rearrangement, sequence reads were collapsed and filtered. For each sample, productive Simpson clonality was calculated as the square root of Simpson's diversity index across productive rearrangements. The table comes from immuneACCESS by way of TCRdb, which keeps in-frame sequences with V and J called. Part of the clones is missing from these tables; in studies checked, under half for an unresolved V gene and the rest for unknown reasons. V, J and clone size were drawn from that table, and D and trimming were deduced from the DNA. The sample table records approximately 380,000 clones; approximately 93% of these occur just once. The top ten clonotypes cover just over 0.85% of the sample.

As concerns this clone: Its recognized antigen is unknown. No much larger clone is present one base from it, and per-base qualities are unavailable.

The CDR3, from cysteine to phenylalanine, totals 11 residues. The kept DNA is CDR3 alone, 33 bases in frame from the first base. CDR1 is given as SQVTM and CDR2 as ANQGSEA, both from the germline V gene. V sheds 7 bases and J sheds 3 bases, leaving 9 bases between their ends. The V gene is TRBV29-1 and the J gene is TRBJ1-2, with TRBD1 as a weak D call on 5 bases. The sequence came from a middle-aged woman who had been exposed to COVID-19. Source material: PBMCs or T cells enriched from blood (not recorded which). This receptor has the CDR3 CSGGDYYGYTF. The nucleotide sequence reads as follows: TGCAGCGGTGGGGACTACTATGGCTACACCTTC.